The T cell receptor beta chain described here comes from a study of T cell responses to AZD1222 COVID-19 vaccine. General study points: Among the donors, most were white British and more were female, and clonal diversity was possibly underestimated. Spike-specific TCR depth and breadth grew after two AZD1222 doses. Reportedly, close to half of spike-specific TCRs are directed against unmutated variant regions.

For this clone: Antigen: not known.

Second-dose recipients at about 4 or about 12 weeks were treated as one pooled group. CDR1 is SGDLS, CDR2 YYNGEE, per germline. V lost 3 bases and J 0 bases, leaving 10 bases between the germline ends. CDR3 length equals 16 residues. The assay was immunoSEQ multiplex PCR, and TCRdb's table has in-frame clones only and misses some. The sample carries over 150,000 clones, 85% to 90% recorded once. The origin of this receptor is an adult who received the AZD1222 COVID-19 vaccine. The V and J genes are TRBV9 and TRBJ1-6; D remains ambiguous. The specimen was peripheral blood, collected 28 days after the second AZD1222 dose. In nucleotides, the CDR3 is TGTGCCAGCAGCGCCCGAATGAGCTCCTATAATTCACCCCTCCACTTT. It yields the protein CASSARMSSYNSPLHF.